The 15 T cell receptor beta chains below were found in one sample sequenced in a study of response to subunit inactivated influenza vaccine. MiXCR, run by TCRdb on the RT-PCR reads, gives a single entry per CDR3 protein. Altogether more than 500,000 distinct CDR3 sequences are present, roughly 12% being singletons, with the ten largest covering 11%. These same data were also listed under a study on T cells expressing NK-cell markers. From that paper: UMIs accompanied the 5'RACE template switching by which TCR beta cDNA was made.

The specimen was PBMCs from blood, collected on the day of vaccination. These receptors originate from a man aged 50-59 years who received an inactivated influenza vaccine.

The rearrangement uses TRBV5-1 and TRBJ1-5; D remains unclear. The CDR3 length is 14 residues. The germline V gene has CDR1 SGHRS and CDR2 YFSETQ. V was trimmed by 0 bases and J by 5 bases, leaving 9 bases between them. The CDR3 region is CASSLDTLDQPQHF. DNA of the CDR3: TGCGCCAGCAGCTTGGACACCTTAGATCAGCCCCAGCATTTT.

In this sample, this clonotype turned up a few times. The J gene is TRBJ2-3, the V gene TRBV11-2, with D possibly being TRBD1 (6 bases). V gave up 5 bases and J gave up 3 bases, with 18 bases separating them. The CDR3 length is 16 residues. Per the germline V gene, CDR1 is SGHAT and CDR2 is FQNNGV. This CDR3 reads CASSLYGQHPTDTQYF. The DNA for the CDR3 is TGTGCCAGCAGCCTATATGGACAGCACCCAACAGATACGCAGTATTTT.

This clonotype occurred many times. This chain connects TRBV24-1 to TRBJ2-2; 7 positions match TRBD2. CDR3 length: 13 amino acids. The ends lost 10 bases at V and 4 bases at J; junction bases unmatched: 5. Germline CDR1 KGHDR, CDR2 SFDVKD. The CDR3 sequence: CATERGGTGELFF. The CDR3 bases are TGTGCCACTGAGCGGGGTGGCACCGGGGAGCTGTTTTTT.

The genes are TRBV6-1 and TRBJ1-5, with D possibly matching TRBD1 (6 bases). Germline V gene data show CDR1 as MNHNS and CDR2 as SASEGT. The V gene lost 5 bases and the J gene lost 0 bases, with 11 bases spanning the gap. The CDR3 is 15 amino acids. The CDR3 nucleotides read TGTGCCAGCAGTATTGACAGGAATAGCAATCAGCCCCAGCATTTT. It specifies CASSIDRNSNQPQHF.

The chain joins TRBV10-3 to TRBJ2-3; TRBD2 agrees at 7 bases. Germline loops: CDR1 ENHRY, CDR2 SYGVKD. The J segment lost 4 bases and the V segment lost 0 bases, leaving 10 bases of the junction unmatched. This CDR3 is built from 17 residues. The CDR3 nucleotides are TGTGCCATCAGTGAGTCAGACGCGGGAGTCTATTCAGATACGCAGTATTTT. This translates into CAISESDAGVYSDTQYF.

The V gene is TRBV9, the J gene TRBJ2-2; a weak D match, TRBD1 (6 bases). Germline V gene sequence: CDR1 SGDLS, CDR2 YYNGEE. This CDR3 has 16 residues. V dropped 0 bases and J dropped 9 bases, with 18 bases sitting between them. In nucleotides, the CDR3 is TGTGCCAGCAGCGTAGATGCAGGGGTTCGAATCAGGGAGCTGTTTTTT. The encoded protein is CASSVDAGVRIRELFF.

V gene TRBV10-3 combines with J gene TRBJ1-1; 8 bases are shared with TRBD1. V shed 7 bases, J shed 1 base, and the junction held 2 bases outside the gene matches. Germline-derived CDR1 and CDR2 are ENHRY and SYGVKD. The CDR3 totals 13 residues. The CDR3 DNA follows: TGTGCCATCAAAGGACAGGGGAACACTGAAGCTTTCTTT. Protein product: CAIKGQGNTEAFF.

The chain has TRBV19 and TRBJ2-3; weak D call: TRBD1 (5 bases). The CDR3 runs 12 residues. Deletions cut 5 bases from V and 7 bases from J, with 10 bases between. CDR1 is LNHDA and CDR2 is SQIVND in the germline V gene (reference sequence). The CDR3 bases are TGTGCCAGTAGTGCGACAGTAAATACGCAGTATTTT. Its translation: CASSATVNTQYF.

The chain recombines TRBV12-3 or TRBV12-4 with TRBJ1-4; D is possibly TRBD1 (5 bases). The CDR3 contains 15 residues. Trimming pared 5 bases from V and 3 bases from J, leaving 13 bases between. The CDR3 protein is CASSLPGPANEKLFF. The CDR3 DNA reads as TGTGCCAGCAGTCTACCGGGACCGGCTAATGAAAAACTGTTTTTT.

The rearrangement joins TRBV4-3 to TRBJ2-5; no clear D gene. Germline lookup yields CDR1 LGHNA and CDR2 YSLEER. The CDR3 has 13 residues. The V end lost 4 bases, the J end lost 0 bases, and 6 bases lay between the germline ends. CDR3 sequence (DNA): TGCGCCAGCAGCCGATGGGACCAAGAGACCCAGTACTTC. It codes for CASSRWDQETQYF.

This clonotype was counted at least ten times. V is TRBV29-1 and J is TRBJ2-3; D gene unclear. Germline loops: CDR1 SQVTM, CDR2 ANQGSEA. V gave up 8 bases and J gave up 4 bases, with 7 bases separating them. This CDR3 contains 10 residues. The CDR3 region has the DNA TGCAGCCACGTGTCAGATACGCAGTATTTT. Translation: CSHVSDTQYF.

There are a few counts of this clonotype. The rearrangement links TRBV10-3 to TRBJ1-2; 11 bases map to TRBD1. The germline CDR1 and CDR2 sequences are ENHRY and SYGVKD. The CDR3 loop spans 16 amino acids. With 6 bases clipped from V and 7 bases from J, the junction kept 13 bases outside the gene matches. The CDR3, as DNA: TGTGCCATCAGCGTACTTGGGACAGGGGGTTCTTCTGGCTACACCTTC. As protein: CAISVLGTGGSSGYTF.

The rearrangement joins TRBV6-5 to TRBJ1-1; TRBD1 is a possible D gene (6 bases). Germline V CDR1 and CDR2: MNHEY, SVGAGI. V was pared by 2 bases and J by 5 bases, with 15 bases between. The CDR3 runs 15 residues. CDR3 sequence: CASSYMKQGGTEAFF. CDR3 in DNA: TGTGCCAGCAGTTACATGAAACAGGGAGGAACTGAAGCTTTCTTT.

The table lists this clonotype with many counts. The CDR3 nucleotides read TGTGCCAGCAGTGACTTAGGACGGAACACTGAAGCTTTCTTT. Protein: CASSDLGRNTEAFF. The chain links TRBV12-3 or TRBV12-4 to TRBJ1-1; D not certain. CDR3 size: 14 residues. The V end lost 5 bases, the J end lost 1 base, and 11 bases lay between the germline ends.

By share of the sample, this clonotype is medium-sized. The chain is built from TRBV15 and TRBJ2-1; D may correspond to TRBD1 or TRBD2 (5 bases each). The CDR3 contains 13 residues. The germline gives CDR1 LNHNV, CDR2 YYDKDF (reference sequence). The germline V and J ends were trimmed by 2 bases and 10 bases, with 12 bases remaining between them. CDR3 residues: CATSRKRDVEQFF. For the CDR3, the DNA is TGTGCCACCAGCAGAAAGAGGGACGTGGAGCAGTTCTTC.